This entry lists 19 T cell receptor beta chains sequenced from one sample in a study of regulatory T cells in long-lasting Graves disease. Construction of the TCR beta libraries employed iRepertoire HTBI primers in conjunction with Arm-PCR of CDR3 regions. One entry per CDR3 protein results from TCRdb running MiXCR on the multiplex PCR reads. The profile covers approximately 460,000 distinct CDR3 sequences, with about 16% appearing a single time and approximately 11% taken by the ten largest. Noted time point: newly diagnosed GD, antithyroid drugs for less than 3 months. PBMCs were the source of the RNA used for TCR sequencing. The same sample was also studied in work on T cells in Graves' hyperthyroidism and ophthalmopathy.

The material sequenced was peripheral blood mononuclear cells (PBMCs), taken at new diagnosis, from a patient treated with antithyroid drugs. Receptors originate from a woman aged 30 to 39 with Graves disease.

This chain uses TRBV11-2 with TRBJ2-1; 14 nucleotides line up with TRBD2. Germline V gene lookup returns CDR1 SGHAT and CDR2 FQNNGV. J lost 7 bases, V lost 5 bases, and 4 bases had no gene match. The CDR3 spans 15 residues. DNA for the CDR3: TGTGCCAGCAGCAGGACTAGCGGGAGGTTGAATGAGCAGTTCTTC. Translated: CASSRTSGRLNEQFF.

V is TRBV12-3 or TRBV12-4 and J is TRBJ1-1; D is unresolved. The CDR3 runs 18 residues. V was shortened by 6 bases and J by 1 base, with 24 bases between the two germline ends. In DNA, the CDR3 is TGTGCCAGCAGCAACCCCCCCCTTGTAATTAGTACGAACACTGAAGCTTTCTTT. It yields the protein CASSNPPLVISTNTEAFF.

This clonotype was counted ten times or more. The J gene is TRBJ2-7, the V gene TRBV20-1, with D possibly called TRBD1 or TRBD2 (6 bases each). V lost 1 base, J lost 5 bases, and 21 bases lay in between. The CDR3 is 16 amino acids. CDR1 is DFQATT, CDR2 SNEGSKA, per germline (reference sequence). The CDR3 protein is CSARVLGGSTVDEQYF. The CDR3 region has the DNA TGCAGTGCTAGAGTATTAGGGGGGTCCACCGTTGACGAGCAGTACTTC.

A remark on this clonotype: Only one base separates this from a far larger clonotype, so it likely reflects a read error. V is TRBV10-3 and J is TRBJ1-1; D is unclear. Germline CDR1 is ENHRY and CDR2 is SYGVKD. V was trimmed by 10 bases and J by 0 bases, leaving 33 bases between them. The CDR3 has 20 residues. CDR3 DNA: TGTGCCAACAGACTGCTCAGCGTGACACCCCCCTTTGCGTTGAACACTGAAGCTTTCTTT. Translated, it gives CANRLLSVTPPFALNTEAFF.

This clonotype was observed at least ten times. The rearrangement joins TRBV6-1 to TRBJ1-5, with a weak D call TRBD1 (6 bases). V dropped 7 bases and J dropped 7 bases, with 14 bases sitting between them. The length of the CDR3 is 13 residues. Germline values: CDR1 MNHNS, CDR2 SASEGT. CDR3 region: CASTRGGGQPQHF. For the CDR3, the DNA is TGTGCCAGCACAAGAGGGGGGGGCCAGCCCCAGCATTTT.

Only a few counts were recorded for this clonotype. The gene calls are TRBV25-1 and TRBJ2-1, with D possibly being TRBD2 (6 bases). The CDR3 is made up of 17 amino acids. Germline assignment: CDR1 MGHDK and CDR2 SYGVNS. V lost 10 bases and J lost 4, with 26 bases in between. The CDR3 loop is CAIKTSAREDGYNEQFF. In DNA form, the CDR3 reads TGTGCCATCAAGACCTCCGCAAGGGAGGACGGTTACAATGAGCAGTTCTTC. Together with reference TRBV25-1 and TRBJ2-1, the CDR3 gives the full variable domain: EADIYQTPRYLVIGTGKKITLECSQTMGHDKMYWYQQDPGMELHLIHYSYGVNSTEKGDLSSESTVSRIRTEHFPLTLESARPSHTSQYLCAIKTSAREDGYNEQFFGPGTRLTVL.

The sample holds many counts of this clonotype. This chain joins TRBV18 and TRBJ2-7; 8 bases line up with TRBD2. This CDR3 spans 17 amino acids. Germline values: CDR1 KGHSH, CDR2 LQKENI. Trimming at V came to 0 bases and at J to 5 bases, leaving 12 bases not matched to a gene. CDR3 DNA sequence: TGTGCCAGCTCACCACCTCTTATCTTAGCGGGACGTCACGAGCAGTACTTC. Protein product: CASSPPLILAGRHEQYF. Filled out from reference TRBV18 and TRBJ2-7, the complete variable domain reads NAGVMQNPRHLVRRRGQEARLRCSPMKGHSHVYWYRQLPEEGLKFMVYLQKENIIDESGMPKERFSAEFPKEGPSILRIQQVVRGDSAAYFCASSPPLILAGRHEQYFGPGTRLTVT.

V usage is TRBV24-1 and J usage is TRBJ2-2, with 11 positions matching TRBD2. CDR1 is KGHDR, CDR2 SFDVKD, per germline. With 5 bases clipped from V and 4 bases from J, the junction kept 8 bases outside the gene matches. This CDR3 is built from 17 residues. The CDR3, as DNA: TGTGCCACCAGTGGGTCTAGCGGGAGGACAGGCACCGGGGAGCTGTTTTTT. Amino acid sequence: CATSGSSGRTGTGELFF.

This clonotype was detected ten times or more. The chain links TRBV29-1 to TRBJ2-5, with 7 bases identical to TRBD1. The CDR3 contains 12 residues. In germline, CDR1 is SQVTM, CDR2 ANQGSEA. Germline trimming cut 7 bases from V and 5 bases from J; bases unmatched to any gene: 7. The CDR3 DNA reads TGCAGCGGGGAACAGGGGATGGAGACCCAGTACTTC. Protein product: CSGEQGMETQYF.

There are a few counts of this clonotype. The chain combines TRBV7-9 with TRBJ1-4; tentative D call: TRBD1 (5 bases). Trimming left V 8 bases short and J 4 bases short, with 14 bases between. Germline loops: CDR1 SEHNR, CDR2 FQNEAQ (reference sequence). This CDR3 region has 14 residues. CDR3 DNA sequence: TGTGCCAGCGGATTACAGGCGATTAATGAAAAACTGTTTTTT. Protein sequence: CASGLQAINEKLFF.

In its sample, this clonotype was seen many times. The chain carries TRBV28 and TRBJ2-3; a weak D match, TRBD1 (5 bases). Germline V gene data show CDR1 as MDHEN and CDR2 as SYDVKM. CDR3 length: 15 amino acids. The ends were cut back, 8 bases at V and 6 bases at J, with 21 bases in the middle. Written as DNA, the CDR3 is TGTGCCAGCTCCCCGGCAGGGCTAGGGATGGATACGCAGTATTTT. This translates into CASSPAGLGMDTQYF.

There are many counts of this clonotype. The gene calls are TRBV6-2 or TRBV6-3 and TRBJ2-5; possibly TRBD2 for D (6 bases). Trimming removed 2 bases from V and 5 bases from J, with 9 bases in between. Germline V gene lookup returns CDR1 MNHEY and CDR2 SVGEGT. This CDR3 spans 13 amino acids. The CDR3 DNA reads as TGTGCCAGCAGTTACGGTAGCGGTGAGACCCAGTACTTC. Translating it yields CASSYGSGETQYF.

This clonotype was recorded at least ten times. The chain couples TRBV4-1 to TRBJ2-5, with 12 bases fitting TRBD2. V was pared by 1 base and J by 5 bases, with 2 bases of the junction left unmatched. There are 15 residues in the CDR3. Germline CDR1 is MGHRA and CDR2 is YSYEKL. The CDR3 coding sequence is TGCGCCAGCAGCCAAGTCGGACTAGCGGGGGAGACCCAGTACTTC. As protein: CASSQVGLAGETQYF.

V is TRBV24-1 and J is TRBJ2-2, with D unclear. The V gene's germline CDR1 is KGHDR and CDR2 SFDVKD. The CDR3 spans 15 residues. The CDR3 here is CVTAPQEMNTGELFF. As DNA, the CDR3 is TGTGTCACAGCGCCCCAGGAGATGAACACCGGGGAGCTGTTTTTT.

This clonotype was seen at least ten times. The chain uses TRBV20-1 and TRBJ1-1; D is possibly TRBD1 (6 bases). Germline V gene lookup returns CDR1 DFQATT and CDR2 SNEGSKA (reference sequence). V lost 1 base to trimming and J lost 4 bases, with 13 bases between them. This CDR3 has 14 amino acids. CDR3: CSARVPGAGTEAFF. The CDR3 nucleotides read TGCAGTGCTAGAGTTCCGGGGGCGGGCACTGAAGCTTTCTTT.

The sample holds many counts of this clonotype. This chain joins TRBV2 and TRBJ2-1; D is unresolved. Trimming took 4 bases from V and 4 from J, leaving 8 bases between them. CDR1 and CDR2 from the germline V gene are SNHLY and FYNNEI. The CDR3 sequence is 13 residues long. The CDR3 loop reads CASSAGQYNEQFF. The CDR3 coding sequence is TGTGCCAGCAGTGCTGGGCAGTACAATGAGCAGTTCTTC.

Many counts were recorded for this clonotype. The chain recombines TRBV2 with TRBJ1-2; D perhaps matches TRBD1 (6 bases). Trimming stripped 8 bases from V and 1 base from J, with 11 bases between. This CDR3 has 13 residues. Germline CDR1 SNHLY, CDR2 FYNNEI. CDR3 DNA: TGTGCCAGCCGTTCGGACAGTAACTATGGCTACACCTTC. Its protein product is CASRSDSNYGYTF.

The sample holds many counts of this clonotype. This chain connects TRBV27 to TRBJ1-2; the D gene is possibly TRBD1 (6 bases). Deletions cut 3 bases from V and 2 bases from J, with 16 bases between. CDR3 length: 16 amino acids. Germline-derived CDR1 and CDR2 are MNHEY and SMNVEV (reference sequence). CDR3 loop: CASSFAGGRKNYGYTF. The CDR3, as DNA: TGTGCCAGCAGTTTTGCGGGGGGCAGGAAAAACTATGGCTACACCTTC.

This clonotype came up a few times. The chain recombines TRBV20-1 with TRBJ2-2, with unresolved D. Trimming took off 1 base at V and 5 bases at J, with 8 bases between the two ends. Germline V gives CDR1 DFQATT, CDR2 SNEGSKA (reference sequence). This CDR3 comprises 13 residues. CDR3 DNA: TGCAGTGCTAGAGGGCTGGTGACCGGGGAGCTGTTTTTT. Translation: CSARGLVTGELFF.